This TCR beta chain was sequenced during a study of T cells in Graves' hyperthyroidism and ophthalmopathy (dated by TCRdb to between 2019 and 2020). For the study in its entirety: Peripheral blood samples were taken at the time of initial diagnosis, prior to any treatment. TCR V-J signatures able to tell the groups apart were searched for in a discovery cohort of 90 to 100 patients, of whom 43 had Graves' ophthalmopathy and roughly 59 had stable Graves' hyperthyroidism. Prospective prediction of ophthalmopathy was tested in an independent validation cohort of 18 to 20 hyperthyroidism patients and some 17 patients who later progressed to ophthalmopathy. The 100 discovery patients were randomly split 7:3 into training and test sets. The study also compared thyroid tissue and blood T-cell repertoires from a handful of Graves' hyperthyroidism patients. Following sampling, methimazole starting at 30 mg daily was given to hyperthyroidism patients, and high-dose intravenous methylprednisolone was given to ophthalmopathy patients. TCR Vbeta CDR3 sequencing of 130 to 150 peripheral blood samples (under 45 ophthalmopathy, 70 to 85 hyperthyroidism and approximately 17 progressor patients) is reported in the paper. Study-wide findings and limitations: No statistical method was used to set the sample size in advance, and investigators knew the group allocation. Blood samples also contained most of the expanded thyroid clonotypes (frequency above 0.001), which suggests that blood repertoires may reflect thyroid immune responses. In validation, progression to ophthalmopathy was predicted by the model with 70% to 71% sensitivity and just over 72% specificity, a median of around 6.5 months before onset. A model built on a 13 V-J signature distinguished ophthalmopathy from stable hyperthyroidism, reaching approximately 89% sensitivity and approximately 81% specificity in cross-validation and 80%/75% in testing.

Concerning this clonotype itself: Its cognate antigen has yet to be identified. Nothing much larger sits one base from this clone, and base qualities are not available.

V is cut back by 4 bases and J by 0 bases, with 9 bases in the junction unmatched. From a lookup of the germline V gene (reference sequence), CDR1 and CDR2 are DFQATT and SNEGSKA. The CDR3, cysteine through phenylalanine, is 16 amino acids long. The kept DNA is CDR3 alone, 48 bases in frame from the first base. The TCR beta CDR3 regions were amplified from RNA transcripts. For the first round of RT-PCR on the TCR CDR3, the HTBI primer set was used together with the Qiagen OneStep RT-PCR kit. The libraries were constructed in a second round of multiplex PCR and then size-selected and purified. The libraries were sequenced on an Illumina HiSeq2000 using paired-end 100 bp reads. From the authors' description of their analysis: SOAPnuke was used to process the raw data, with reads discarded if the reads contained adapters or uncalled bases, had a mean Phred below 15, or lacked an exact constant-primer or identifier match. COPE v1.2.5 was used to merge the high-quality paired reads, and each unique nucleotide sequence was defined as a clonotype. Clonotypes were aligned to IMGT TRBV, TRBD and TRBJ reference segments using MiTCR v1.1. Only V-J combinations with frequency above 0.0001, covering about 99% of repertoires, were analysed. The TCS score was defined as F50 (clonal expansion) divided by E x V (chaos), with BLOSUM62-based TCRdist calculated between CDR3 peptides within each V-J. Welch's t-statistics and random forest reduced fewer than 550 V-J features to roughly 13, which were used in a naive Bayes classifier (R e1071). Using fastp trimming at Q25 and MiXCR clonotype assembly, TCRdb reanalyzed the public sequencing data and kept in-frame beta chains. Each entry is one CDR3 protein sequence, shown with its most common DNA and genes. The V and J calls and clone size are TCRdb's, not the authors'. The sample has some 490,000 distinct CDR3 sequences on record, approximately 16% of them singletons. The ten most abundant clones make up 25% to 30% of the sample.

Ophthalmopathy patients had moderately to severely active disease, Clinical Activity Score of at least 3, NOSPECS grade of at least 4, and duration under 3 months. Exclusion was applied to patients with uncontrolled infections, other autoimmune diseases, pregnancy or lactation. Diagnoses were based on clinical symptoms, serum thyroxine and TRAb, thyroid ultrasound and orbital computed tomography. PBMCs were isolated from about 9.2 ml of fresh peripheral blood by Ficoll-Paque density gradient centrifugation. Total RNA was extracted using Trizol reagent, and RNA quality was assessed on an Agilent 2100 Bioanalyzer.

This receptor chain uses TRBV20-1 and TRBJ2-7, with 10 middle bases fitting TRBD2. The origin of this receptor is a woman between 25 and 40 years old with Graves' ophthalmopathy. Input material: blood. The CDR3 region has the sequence CSATLTSGTLSYEQYF. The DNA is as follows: TGCAGTGCTACCTTAACTAGCGGGACACTCTCCTACGAGCAGTACTTC.